The source of this T cell receptor (beta chain) is a study of T-cell reconstitution after alpha-beta-depleted transplantation in children. Study outcomes and limitations: After transplant, high TCRbeta diversity at day 60 in some patients arose from surviving recipient T cells and thymic progenitors. After one year, T-cell counts and TCRbeta diversity mostly came from new T cells.

Unique molecular identifiers tagged the TCRbeta library. TCRdb reanalysed the PCR reads using MiXCR and keeps one entry per CDR3 protein. The table records hundreds of thousands of distinct CDR3 sequences, roughly 10% of them present only once. Ten or more counts support this clonotype. Its target is not known. Germline V gene sequence: CDR1 DFQATT, CDR2 SNEGSKA (reference sequence). V was pared by 6 bases and J by 2 bases, with 5 bases of the junction left unmatched. This CDR3 comprises 15 residues. This TCR was sampled from a child younger than two with acute myeloid leukemia, due to receive a stem cell transplant. This sample comprised PBMCs, obtained before TCRalphabeta/CD19-depleted stem cell transplant. The rearrangement links TRBV20-1 to TRBJ2-7; 15 bases are a match to TRBD2. The CDR3 loop reads CSAEGLAGGPYEQYF. The CDR3 DNA reads TGCAGTGCAGAAGGACTAGCGGGAGGGCCCTACGAGCAGTACTTC.